This T cell receptor beta chain appears in the sequencing data of a study of cytomegalovirus exposure and HLA in healthy donors. The CDR3 runs to 15 residues. Germline V gene lookup returns CDR1 SGHTA and CDR2 FQGNSA. Trimming removed 4 bases at V and 1 base at J, with 13 bases between. Concerning this clone itself: What it binds is not known.

Study results and caveats: The authors judged a highly shared variant cluster likely a sequencing artifact. Reports described diagnosis of cytomegalovirus status by the classifier as highly specific and sensitive.

The PCR ran on 60 Vbeta and 13 Jbeta primers. Repertoires were generated with immunoSEQ multiplex PCR, while TCRdb's copy carries only in-frame clones and drops some. This listing includes about 84,000 clones. This receptor was obtained from a man aged 50-59 years in good health and CMV-seronegative. The sequenced sample consisted of PBMCs. This chain uses TRBV7-2 with TRBJ2-5; D perhaps matches TRBD1 (6 bases). The CDR3 DNA follows: TGTGCCAGCAGCTCACAGGGTCGGGGCCAAGAGACCCAGTACTTC. Translation gives CASSSQGRGQETQYF.